Included here is one T cell receptor (beta chain) sequence, with context. Its specificity is not known. Germline-derived CDR1 and CDR2 are GTSNPN and SVGIG (reference sequence). V dropped 2 bases and J dropped 1 base, with 14 bases sitting between them. This CDR3 comprises 15 residues. The data originate from a study of OX40 agonist ivuxolimab in advanced cancers. Study at large: Of mixed ages from about 23 to 90 and averaging about 65 years, the group was around 78% male. Study results and caveats: The 0.1-3.0 mg/kg partial responders had among the lowest clonal expansion. Dose levels from 0.1 to 3.0 mg/kg saw CD4+ and CD8+ blood T cells expand clonally by week 6.

Cycle 7 day 1, cycle 4 day 1, and baseline were the timepoints at which blood was sampled. Measured with immunoSEQ multiplex PCR; TCRdb has only the in-frame clones, and not every one. This sample has 90,000 to 100,000 clones, with around nine tenths found just once. The sample consisted of CD4+ or CD8+ T cells sorted from blood, taken in a trial of the OX40 agonist ivuxolimab. This chain connects TRBV30 to TRBJ2-5; weak D call: TRBD2 (5 bases). The sequence came from an adult with an advanced solid tumor such as melanoma, head and neck, liver or kidney cancer. For the CDR3, the DNA is TGTGCCTGGAGTAGGAATCCGCGGGCCCAAGAGACCCAGTACTTC. Its translation: CAWSRNPRAQETQYF. Using reference TRBV30 and TRBJ2-5 for the parts outside the CDR3, the full variable domain is SQTIHQWPATLVQPVGSPLSLECTVEGTSNPNLYWYRQAAGRGLQLLFYSVGIGQISSEVPQNLSASRPQDRQFILSSKKLLLSDSGFYLCAWSRNPRAQETQYFGPGTRLLVL.